This T cell receptor beta chain was sequenced for a study of shared clonotypes between healthy human individuals (dated by TCRdb to about 2020). For the wider study: The cohort included three men and a couple of women between 18 and 49 years of age. Leukapheresis yielded between about 0.85 and 9 billion PBMCs per donor. Different laboratories and diverse techniques were used to prepare libraries and sequence TCR repertoires, to increase sequencing depth and limit assay-specific biases. To estimate repertoire size and how much clonotype sharing occurs between individuals, the study deeply sequenced the blood TCR repertoires of five healthy adults. Per donor, three plates each were used for CD4 naive and CD4 memory, two for CD8 naive, and one for CD8 memory.

The germline V gene sets CDR1 to SGHAT and CDR2 to FQNNGV. Inclusive of the bounding cysteine and phenylalanine, the CDR3 is 14 residues long. The entry retains the CDR3 DNA only, 42 bases that are in frame from base 1. Between the V and J ends, shortened by 5 bases and 7 bases respectively, the junction contains 12 bases. Donors were healthy HIV-negative adults with no recently reported acute infections or vaccinations. All donors were Caucasian adults living in Nashville, Tennessee, USA. CD4+ T cells were enriched by magnetic negative selection, after which naive cells were positively selected on CD45RA and the negative fraction was taken as the memory subset. Blood was collected by leukapheresis, and PBMCs were isolated by Ficoll-Histopaque density gradient centrifugation and then cryopreserved in liquid nitrogen vapor phase. Analytical flow cytometry was used to check the purity and quantity of every magnetically sorted T cell population. Each sorted fraction had its genomic DNA isolated and then quantified by UV absorbance on a Nanodrop 2000c.

Study-wide conclusions, independent of this receptor: Incomplete sequencing was indicated by rarefaction of sorted-subset datasets, despite the large sequencing depth. Estimated clonotype richness was generally larger for naive than for memory subsets. Sampling was restricted to blood, and TCR repertoires in tissues likely differ from the TCR repertoires found in blood. Clonotypes shared by all four sorted-subset donors showed higher generation probabilities than non-shared clonotypes. The genetic and exposure-history diversity represented was limited by the small number of donors. Pairwise subsampling led to the expectation that sequencing depth would affect the degree of clonotype sharing among donors. Sharing across a few donors was observed for about 5% of naive CD4, over 3% of naive CD8, about 2.3% of memory CD4, and roughly 0.4% of memory CD8 clonotypes.

Worth noting for this clone: Its antigen target is currently unknown. No base qualities exist here, and no much larger clone lies one base off it.

TCR CDR3 regions were amplified from genomic DNA by multiplex PCR using the deep immunoSEQ assay. For each cell subset, the extracted genomic DNA was distributed evenly across all wells of several immunoSEQ 96-well plates, and each plate served as one replicate. For sorted subsets, approximately 210 ng genomic DNA, equal to tens of thousands of T cell genomes, was loaded into each replicate PCR. Purified libraries were quantified with a Qubit 3.0 fluorometer, sized on a Bioanalyzer 2100, and re-quantified with the KAPA Library Quantification kit. Every immunoSEQ 96-well plate was sequenced on a separate single-read 150-cycle Illumina NextSeq 550 flow cell. Turning to the authors' computational methods: Because the immunoSEQ output included only junctional sequences and no quality scores, the filtering could not be the same as the filtering used for full-length reads. Sequences were annotated with PyIR, a Python wrapper for IgBLAST v1.9, and V/J genes and CDR3 were assigned using IMGT germline references. Reads with weak V/J assignments (E-value above 1e-6), missing CDR3, stop codons, out-of-frame junctions, or ambiguous translated residues were removed. V3J clonotypes were defined as sequences sharing the same inferred V gene, J gene, and CDR3 amino acid sequence. To compute the percentage overlap between repertoires, the number of shared unique clonotypes was divided by the size of the smaller repertoire. Richness of each repertoire was evaluated using RTK rarefaction, the Chao1 estimator, and Recon v2.1 estimates of unobserved clonotypes. Generation probabilities were computed with OLGA for all TCRbeta clonotypes obtained by the gDNA method from several donors. TCRdb retrieved this table from immuneACCESS and kept in-frame rearrangements only. Not all clones are present; in checked studies, unresolved V genes account for under half, and no reason is known for the remainder. That table supplies the V and J calls and clone size; D and trimming were determined from the DNA. Here the sample has around 2.3 million clones; approximately 94% occur a single time. 0.1% to 0.15% of the sample comes from the top ten.

Recombination linked TRBV11-2 to TRBJ1-6, with TRBD1 perhaps the D gene, on 6 matching bases. The material sequenced was naive CD4+ T cells sorted from blood. Taken with the paper, the label for cell subset or site translates to: CD45RA+ positively selected. The sequence was obtained from a man younger than 35 in good health. The DNA reads as follows: TGTGCCAGCAGCCATGGACAGAAAAATTCACCCCTCCACTTT. Translated, it reads CASSHGQKNSPLHF.